A single sample gave rise to the 21 T cell receptor beta chains below, sequenced in a study of beta chain features in type 1 diabetes. The entirety of the isolated RNA underwent reverse transcription, so expressed TCRB transcripts were sequenced. Sequenced by immunoSEQ multiplex PCR; TCRdb stores in-frame clones only, minus some. This sample carries about 110,000 clones, almost 40% of them seen once, and the ten largest clones take 0.065%. Source material: stem cell memory CD4+ T cells from blood. The receptors originated from a woman aged 18-29 years in good health.

This clone was counted a few times. J is TRBJ2-5 and V is TRBV21-1; the listed D gene, TRBD1, was not tested against the DNA. TRBV21-1 is listed as a pseudogene. The CDR3 contains 15 residues. The CDR3 coding sequence is TGTGCCAGCACCGATAAGGGGGTGTACCAAGAGACCCAGTACTTC. Amino acid sequence: CASTDKGVYQETQYF.

The chain employs TRBV23-1 and TRBJ2-7; 9 positions agree with TRBD1. TRBV23-1 is marked as an open reading frame, function uncertain. The CDR3 consists of 17 residues. Trimming at V came to 9 bases and at J to 0 bases, leaving 15 bases not matched to a gene. For the CDR3, the DNA is TGCGCCAGTGACTGGGGACAGGGAATAACTAGCTCCTACGAGCAGTACTTC. This codes for CASDWGQGITSSYEQYF.

The chain joins TRBV20-1 to TRBJ2-5; D not resolved. V dropped 7 bases and J dropped 2 bases, with 5 bases sitting between them. Germline V CDR1 and CDR2: DFQATT, SNEGSKA (reference sequence). This CDR3 has 10 residues. CDR3 sequence: CSVAQETQYF. The CDR3 DNA sequence: TGCAGTGTCGCGCAAGAGACCCAGTACTTC.

This clone was detected many times. The CDR3 DNA reads as TGTGCCAGCAGCCTAACAGGGCTCGGCCTACAGTACTTC. Its translation is CASSLTGLGLQYF. The chain combines TRBV7-9 with TRBJ2-4; possible D gene TRBD1, 6 bases. Germline CDR1 and CDR2: SEHNR and FQNEAQ (reference sequence). V lost 5 bases to trimming and J lost 13 bases, with 18 bases between them. The CDR3 covers 13 residues. Full variable domain (rest looked up from reference TRBV7-9 and TRBJ2-4): DTGVSQNPRHKITKRGQNVTFRCDPISEHNRLYWYRQTLGQGPEFLTYFQNEAQLEKSRLLSDRFSAERPKGSFSTLEIQRTEQGDSAMYLCASSLTGLGLQYFGAGTRLSVL.

In regard to this clone: Different DNA sequences within this sample yield the same CDR3. The chain combines TRBV14 with TRBJ2-1; a weak D match, TRBD1 (5 bases). Between the trimmed V and J ends, which lost 2 bases and 3 bases, there was a span of 14 bases. The CDR3 runs to 16 residues. Germline values: CDR1 SGHDN, CDR2 FVKESK. The CDR3 bases are TGTGCCAGCAGCCAACGACAGCTACATTTCTACAATGAGCAGTTCTTC. This encodes CASSQRQLHFYNEQFF. Full variable domain (rest looked up from reference TRBV14 and TRBJ2-1): EAGVTQFPSHSVIEKGQTVTLRCDPISGHDNLYWYRRVMGKEIKFLLHFVKESKQDESGMPNNRFLAERTGGTYSTLKVQPAELEDSGVYFCASSQRQLHFYNEQFFGPGTRLTVL.

The V and J genes are TRBV10-3 and TRBJ2-7; 11 bases agree with TRBD2. J lost 6 bases, V lost 3 bases, and 10 bases had no gene match. CDR1 is ENHRY and CDR2 is SYGVKD in the germline V gene. This CDR3 comprises 16 residues. CDR3 sequence (DNA): TGTGCCATCAGTGATTGGTTCGGGACTAGCGGACTCGAGCAGTACTTC. Protein sequence: CAISDWFGTSGLEQYF.

V and J are TRBV25-1 and TRBJ1-5; D may be TRBD1 (5 bases). The length of the CDR3 is 16 residues. The germline V gene encodes CDR1 MGHDK and CDR2 SYGVNS. V dropped 3 bases and J dropped 3 bases, with 15 bases sitting between them. Here the CDR3 DNA reads TGTGCCAGCAGTGAGGGGGGAAGTCTCCTCAATCAGCCCCAGCATTTT. The encoded protein is CASSEGGSLLNQPQHF.

Only a few counts were recorded for this clone. The CDR3: CAISDPGQASYEQYF. CDR3 in DNA: TGTGCCATCAGTGATCCAGGACAGGCGTCCTACGAGCAGTACTTC. The chain couples TRBV10-3 to TRBJ2-7; 7 bases agree with TRBD1. The CDR3 has 15 amino acids. Germline CDR1 and CDR2: ENHRY and SYGVKD. Germline trimming cut 3 bases from V and 1 base from J; bases unmatched to any gene: 6.

This clone turned up a few times. CDR3 in DNA: TGTGCCAGCAGCGCTCGGACAGGGTCTAATGAGCAGTTCTTC. Protein product: CASSARTGSNEQFF. This rearrangement joins TRBV7-8 to TRBJ2-1, with 8 bases aligning to TRBD1. V shed 5 bases, J shed 7 bases, and the junction held 7 bases outside the gene matches. This CDR3 is built from 14 residues. Germline V lookup: CDR1 SGHVS, CDR2 FQNEAQ.

This clone was seen more than once but under ten times. V is TRBV5-5 and J is TRBJ2-7; D is ambiguous. Trimming removed 2 bases from V and 1 base from J, with 7 bases in between. The CDR3 has 13 amino acids. CDR1 is SGHKS, CDR2 YYEKEE, per germline (reference sequence). The CDR3 is CASSFRRSYEQYF. In DNA, the CDR3 is TGTGCCAGCAGCTTCCGGCGGTCCTACGAGCAGTACTTC.

This clone has a handful of counts. This chain uses TRBV30 with TRBJ2-5, with 10 bases matching TRBD2. V lost 2 bases, J lost 2 bases, and 2 bases stayed unmatched. The CDR3 consists of 14 residues. The germline V gene encodes CDR1 GTSNPN and CDR2 SVGIG (reference sequence). DNA of the CDR3: TGTGCCTGGAGTAAGGGACTAGCGCAAGAGACCCAGTACTTC. Amino acid sequence: CAWSKGLAQETQYF.

V and J are TRBV25-1 and TRBJ1-2, with a weak D call TRBD1 (6 bases). The CDR3 runs to 11 residues. Trimming left V 6 bases short and J 8 bases short, with 10 bases between. CDR1 is MGHDK, CDR2 SYGVNS, per germline. CDR3 amino acids: CASRQGRGYTF. CDR3 in DNA: TGTGCCAGCAGACAGGGAAGGGGCTACACCTTC.

The table lists this clone with a few counts. The J gene is TRBJ2-7, the V gene TRBV5-4; 12 bases line up with TRBD2. Germline V gene lookup returns CDR1 SGHNT and CDR2 YYREEE (reference sequence). Trimming cost V 1 base and J 6 bases; bases outside gene matches: 17. This CDR3 spans 19 amino acids. As DNA, the CDR3 is TGTGCCAGCAGCTTGCGAGAGGAGACTAGCGGGAGAGTATGGCGCGAGCAGTACTTC. Its protein is CASSLREETSGRVWREQYF. The variable domain in full, with the rest retrieved from reference TRBV5-4 and TRBJ2-7, is ETGVTQSPTHLIKTRGQQVTLRCSSQSGHNTVSWYQQALGQGPQFIFQYYREEENGRGNFPPRFSGLQFPNYSSELNVNALELDDSALYLCASSLREETSGRVWREQYFGPGTRLTVT.

The chain links TRBV7-2 to TRBJ2-5; D may be TRBD2 (5 bases). Trimming stripped 4 bases from V and 4 bases from J, with 22 bases between. The germline gives CDR1 SGHTA, CDR2 FQGNSA. This CDR3 region has 17 residues. Here the CDR3 DNA reads TGTGCCAGCAGCTCCTCTTGGAGGTTACCCTGGGGAGAGACCCAGTACTTC. The encoded protein is CASSSSWRLPWGETQYF.

The genes are TRBV29-1 and TRBJ2-1, with 14 bases matching TRBD2. The V gene end was trimmed by 7 bases and the J gene end by 8 bases; junction bases not matched to a gene: 10. The length of the CDR3 is 15 residues. CDR1 is SQVTM, CDR2 ANQGSEA, per germline. In DNA, the CDR3 is TGCAGCGCCCAACCGGGACTAGCGGGAGTTTATGAGCAGTTCTTC. Translation gives CSAQPGLAGVYEQFF.

The table lists this clone with a few counts. The rearrangement links TRBV5-1 to TRBJ2-6; 10 bases line up with TRBD2. Germline CDR1 SGHRS, CDR2 YFSETQ. The CDR3 is 17 residues long. After removal of 0 bases from V and 8 bases from J, the junction contained 8 bases not matched to a gene. CDR3 sequence (DNA): TGCGCCAGCAGCTTGGCTCCCCTAGCGGGAGAGACCAACGTCCTGACTTTC. As protein: CASSLAPLAGETNVLTF. Supplemented by reference TRBV5-1 and TRBJ2-6, the full variable domain reads KAGVTQTPRYLIKTRGQQVTLSCSPISGHRSVSWYQQTPGQGLQFLFEYFSETQRNKGNFPGRFSGRQFSNSRSEMNVSTLELGDSALYLCASSLAPLAGETNVLTFGAGSRLTVL.

The chain is built from TRBV11-2 and TRBJ2-1; D perhaps matches TRBD2 (6 bases). CDR1 SGHAT and CDR2 FQNNGV come from the germline V gene. The CDR3 has 15 residues. The ends were cut back, 3 bases at V and 6 bases at J, with 15 bases in the middle. The CDR3 sequence: CASSLDDGSFNEQFF. CDR3 sequence (DNA): TGTGCCAGCAGCTTGGACGACGGGAGTTTCAATGAGCAGTTCTTC.

This clone was recorded once. The rearrangement links TRBV7-2 to TRBJ2-1, with D possibly TRBD2 on 5 matching bases. Germline CDR1 reads SGHTA; CDR2 reads FQGNSA. The V and J ends lost 4 bases and 6 bases respectively, with 10 bases between them. The length of the CDR3 is 13 residues. The CDR3 DNA follows: TGTGCCAGCAGCTACGGAGGTGGCAATGAGCAGTTCTTC. It translates to CASSYGGGNEQFF.

This clone was observed a few times. The chain couples TRBV7-2 to TRBJ2-7, with 10 bases that match TRBD2. The V segment lost 4 bases and the J segment 6 bases; nucleotides outside the gene matches: 12. Germline V gene sequence: CDR1 SGHTA, CDR2 FQGNSA. This CDR3 contains 16 residues. In DNA, the CDR3 is TGTGCCAGCAGCTCAAATCTAGCGGGAGCGGGAGGCGAGCAGTACTTC. Its translation: CASSSNLAGAGGEQYF.

V gene TRBV7-2 combines with J gene TRBJ1-1; D is possibly TRBD1 (5 bases). The germline V and J ends were trimmed by 5 bases and 1 base, with 14 bases remaining between them. Germline V gene data show CDR1 as SGHTA and CDR2 as FQGNSA. CDR3 length: 15 amino acids. CDR3 nucleotides: TGTGCCAGCAGCGAGCGCCAAGGGGAGAACACTGAAGCTTTCTTT. Translation gives CASSERQGENTEAFF.

This clone has a handful of counts. The CDR3 region has the DNA TGTGCCAGCAGCTCAGCAGATACGCAGTATTTT. Encoded protein: CASSSADTQYF. The V call is TRBV7-8, the J call TRBJ2-3; D is uncertain. The CDR3 is 11 amino acids. The V gene lost 4 bases and the J gene lost 4 bases, with 3 bases spanning the gap. Germline values: CDR1 SGHVS, CDR2 FQNEAQ.